One sample yielded the 31 T cell receptor beta chains listed below, sequenced in a study of graft-versus-host responses after intestinal transplantation. The protocol was immunoSEQ multiplex PCR, while the TCRdb copy is restricted to in-frame clones and leaves out a portion. The sample gives around 92,000 clones, 86% of which show up once; 1.4% is in the top ten. Specimen: PBMCs, collected 255 days after intestinal transplant. All receptors come from a human patient who received an intestinal transplant, so some T cells may come from the graft donor.

CDR3 sequence (DNA): TGTGCCAGCTCAGCTACCATGGACACTGAAGCTTTCTTT. Translating it yields CASSATMDTEAFF. The chain is built from TRBV18 and TRBJ1-1; D gene uncertain. Trimming took 5 bases from V and 3 from J, leaving 10 bases between them. Germline CDR1 KGHSH, CDR2 LQKENI. The CDR3 extends over 13 amino acids.

This clone was observed once. The V gene is TRBV6-1, the J gene TRBJ2-7; 11 bases match TRBD1. The V segment lost 6 bases and the J segment 4 bases; nucleotides outside the gene matches: 5. The CDR3 spans 14 residues. Germline CDR1 MNHNS, CDR2 SASEGT. Written as DNA, the CDR3 is TGTGCCAGCAGAAAAGGACAGGGGGCGTACGAGCAGTACTTC. It yields the protein CASRKGQGAYEQYF.

The chain combines TRBV5-1 with TRBJ1-2; TRBD1 matches 9 bases. Unmatched junction bases numbered 3, after V lost 0 bases and J lost 12 bases. The germline V gene has CDR1 SGHRS and CDR2 YFSETQ. This CDR3 region has 12 residues. This CDR3 reads CASSLAGQGDTF. The CDR3 DNA follows: TGCGCCAGCAGCTTGGCGGGACAGGGCGACACCTTC.

The chain combines TRBV7-2 with TRBJ2-1; no firm D call. This CDR3 is 13 amino acids long. Germline V gene lookup returns CDR1 SGHTA and CDR2 FQGNSA. The V end lost 2 bases, the J end lost 8 bases, and 10 bases lay between the germline ends. This CDR3 is CASSLSRSDEQFF. In nucleotides, the CDR3 is TGTGCCAGCAGCTTAAGTAGGTCGGATGAGCAGTTCTTC.

On this clone: Other DNA sequences within the sample encode an identical CDR3. The chain links TRBV19 to TRBJ1-1, with a weak D call TRBD1 (6 bases). Germline CDR1 is LNHDA and CDR2 is SQIVND (reference sequence). V lost 2 bases and J 7 bases, leaving 14 bases between the germline ends. The CDR3 extends over 14 amino acids. CDR3 nucleotide sequence: TGTGCCAGTAGTATACAAGGGGGAGGTGGTGAAGCTTTCTTT. This sequence encodes CASSIQGGGGEAFF.

The chain joins TRBV25-1 to TRBJ1-2, with D possibly being TRBD1 (5 bases). The CDR3 has 13 amino acids. V lost 6 bases and J 5 bases, leaving 13 bases between the germline ends. Germline values: CDR1 MGHDK, CDR2 SYGVNS. The CDR3 spells CASRQGALYGYTF. DNA for the CDR3: TGTGCCAGCAGGCAGGGAGCTCTTTATGGCTACACCTTC.

V usage is TRBV11-2 and J usage is TRBJ2-5; unclear D gene. Between the trimmed V and J ends, which lost 5 bases and 4 bases, there was a span of 17 bases. Germline V CDR1 and CDR2: SGHAT, FQNNGV. The CDR3 is 15 amino acids. The CDR3 is CASSPGSVRVETQYF. CDR3 nucleotides: TGTGCCAGCAGCCCCGGGTCTGTCCGGGTAGAGACCCAGTACTTC.

The CDR3 spells CASSAGLAGETQYF. In DNA form, the CDR3 reads TGCGCCAGCAGTGCAGGACTAGCGGGGGAGACCCAGTACTTC. J is TRBJ2-5 and V is TRBV10-1; 12 bases align to TRBD2. This CDR3 is 14 amino acids long. Losses at the gene ends were 4 bases for V and 5 bases for J; bases not matched to a gene: 2. CDR1 WNHNN and CDR2 SYGVQD come from the germline V gene (reference sequence).

This chain connects TRBV5-1 to TRBJ2-1; 7 nucleotides line up with TRBD2. Trimming at V came to 4 bases and at J to 0 bases, leaving 4 bases not matched to a gene. The CDR3 has 15 residues. Germline V CDR1 and CDR2: SGHRS, YFSETQ. In DNA, the CDR3 is TGCGCCAGCAGCCTGGAGCGGGGCTCCTACAATGAGCAGTTCTTC. Amino acids: CASSLERGSYNEQFF.

This clone was counted between two and nine times. The chain links TRBV28 to TRBJ1-6, with D perhaps matching TRBD1 (5 bases). V was cut by 7 bases and J by 10 bases, with 17 bases left in between. The CDR3 totals 14 residues. CDR1 and CDR2 (germline): MDHEN, SYDVKM. CDR3 amino acids: CASTRRRGYSPLHF. The DNA of the CDR3 is TGTGCCAGCACTCGGCGGCGGGGGTACTCACCCCTCCACTTT. The full variable domain, with the rest looked up from reference TRBV28 and TRBJ1-6, is DVKVTQSSRYLVKRTGEKVFLECVQDMDHENMFWYRQDPGLGLRLIYFSYDVKMKEKGDIPEGYSVSREKKERFSLILESASTNQTSMYLCASTRRRGYSPLHFGNGTRLTVT.

This clone was counted between two and nine times. The chain couples TRBV7-9 to TRBJ1-2; TRBD1 matches at 7 bases. The CDR3 loop spans 13 amino acids. Trimming cost V 3 bases and J 8 bases; bases outside gene matches: 6. In germline, CDR1 is SEHNR, CDR2 FQNEAQ (reference sequence). The CDR3 sequence is CASSLEGAQGYTF. The DNA for the CDR3 is TGTGCCAGCAGCTTGGAGGGGGCTCAAGGCTACACCTTC.

The V and J genes are TRBV6-5 and TRBJ1-3; D call uncertain. CDR3 length equals 13 residues. Deletions cut 3 bases from V and 0 bases from J, with 3 bases between. Germline V gene lookup returns CDR1 MNHEY and CDR2 SVGAGI. The CDR3 here is CASSYSSGNTIYF. CDR3 bases: TGTGCCAGCAGTTATTCCTCTGGAAACACCATATATTTT.

J is TRBJ2-7 and V is TRBV19; 10 bases are shared with TRBD1. Germline V gene lookup returns CDR1 LNHDA and CDR2 SQIVND (reference sequence). Losses at the gene ends were 4 bases for V and 1 base for J; bases not matched to a gene: 4. This CDR3 is built from 15 residues. The CDR3 is CASSRGQGFSYEQYF. CDR3 in DNA: TGTGCCAGTAGTAGGGGACAGGGGTTTTCCTACGAGCAGTACTTC.

J is TRBJ1-5 and V is TRBV28; 9 bases match TRBD1. There are 17 residues in the CDR3. The V gene end was trimmed by 2 bases and the J gene end by 1 base; junction bases not matched to a gene: 6. Germline CDR1 and CDR2: MDHEN and SYDVKM. DNA for the CDR3: TGTGCCAGCAGTTTAAGACAGGGGGGGTCGAGCAATCAGCCCCAGCATTTT. Protein: CASSLRQGGSSNQPQHF.

The chain couples TRBV5-4 to TRBJ2-3; D gene ambiguous. Germline lookup yields CDR1 SGHNT and CDR2 YYREEE (reference sequence). CDR3 size: 13 residues. Between the trimmed V and J ends, which lost 0 bases and 4 bases, there was a span of 6 bases. The CDR3 loop reads CASSLAWADTQYF. CDR3 in DNA: TGTGCCAGCAGCTTGGCGTGGGCAGATACGCAGTATTTT.

The J gene is TRBJ2-3, the V gene TRBV9; 7 nucleotides agree with TRBD2. CDR1 and CDR2 from the germline V gene are SGDLS and YYNGEE. The CDR3 consists of 17 residues. Unmatched junction bases numbered 8, after V lost 1 base and J lost 0 bases. The CDR3 coding sequence is TGTGCCAGCAGCGTACCCCCACTAGCGTATAGCACAGATACGCAGTATTTT. Translation: CASSVPPLAYSTDTQYF.

The V and J genes are TRBV7-6 and TRBJ1-1; maybe TRBD1 (5 bases). The CDR3 has 15 amino acids. Germline assignment: CDR1 SGHVS and CDR2 FNYEAQ. Trimming cost V 10 bases and J 2 bases, with 20 bases left between them. The CDR3 reads CAKIIWRGINTEAFF. DNA of the CDR3: TGTGCCAAGATAATCTGGCGGGGGATTAACACTGAAGCTTTCTTT.

The V gene is TRBV28, the J gene TRBJ2-5; 11 bases line up with TRBD1. Germline V lookup: CDR1 MDHEN, CDR2 SYDVKM. V dropped 5 bases and J dropped 5; count of bases not matched to a gene: 7. The CDR3 sequence is 15 residues long. CDR3 residues: CASSPGQGEIETQYF. Here the CDR3 DNA reads TGTGCCAGCAGTCCGGGACAGGGGGAGATCGAGACCCAGTACTTC.

This chain links TRBV7-6 with TRBJ1-4, with 7 bases identical to TRBD1. Losses at the gene ends were 11 bases for V and 6 bases for J; bases not matched to a gene: 9. CDR1 and CDR2 from the germline V gene are SGHVS and FNYEAQ. The CDR3 is made up of 13 amino acids. The CDR3 loop reads CASGGGADEKLFF. The CDR3 region has the DNA TGTGCCTCAGGGGGGGGCGCGGATGAAAAACTGTTTTTT.

This clone occurred a few times. This chain uses TRBV6-5 with TRBJ1-5, with a tentative D call TRBD1 (5 bases). In germline, CDR1 is MNHEY, CDR2 SVGAGI. V lost 6 bases to trimming and J lost 6 bases, with 15 bases between them. The CDR3 totals 14 residues. CDR3 residues: CASSLRLQGQPQHF. The CDR3 DNA sequence: TGTGCCAGCAGCCTCCGGCTTCAGGGTCAGCCCCAGCATTTT.

The chain employs TRBV19 and TRBJ1-1; perhaps TRBD1 as D (5 bases). The germline V gene encodes CDR1 LNHDA and CDR2 SQIVND (reference sequence). The germline V and J ends were trimmed by 3 bases and 4 bases, with 15 bases remaining between them. This CDR3 is 15 amino acids long. The CDR3 coding sequence is TGTGCCAGTAGTATTACAGGACTGAGATCCACTGAAGCTTTCTTT. It codes for CASSITGLRSTEAFF.

This chain links TRBV11-2 with TRBJ2-2, with D perhaps TRBD2 (6 bases). The CDR3 has 15 amino acids. CDR1 SGHAT and CDR2 FQNNGV come from the germline V gene. V lost 5 bases and J 8 bases, leaving 18 bases between the germline ends. CDR3 sequence: CASSQGTGLIGELFF. CDR3 DNA: TGTGCCAGCAGCCAAGGGACTGGTCTAATTGGGGAGCTGTTTTTT. The whole variable domain, remainder taken from reference TRBV11-2 and TRBJ2-2, is EAGVAQSPRYKIIEKRQSVAFWCNPISGHATLYWYQQILGQGPKLLIQFQNNGVVDDSQLPKDRFSAERLKGVDSTLKIQPAKLEDSAVYLCASSQGTGLIGELFFGEGSRLTVL.

This clone was seen a single time. The genes are TRBV25-1 and TRBJ1-2; D gene ambiguous. CDR1 MGHDK and CDR2 SYGVNS come from the germline V gene. With 5 bases removed from V and 2 bases from J, the gap between germline ends came to 3 bases. The length of the CDR3 is 11 residues. For the CDR3, the DNA is TGTGCCAGCAGTCGGAACTATGGCTACACCTTC. Its protein product is CASSRNYGYTF.

This clone was counted a few times. The chain carries TRBV2 and TRBJ1-1; D uncertain. With 6 bases removed from V and 0 bases from J, the gap between germline ends came to 11 bases. The CDR3 runs to 14 residues. The germline V gene encodes CDR1 SNHLY and CDR2 FYNNEI. CDR3 sequence reads: CASRDGFMNTEAFF. In DNA form, the CDR3 reads TGTGCCAGCAGGGACGGGTTCATGAACACTGAAGCTTTCTTT.

The chain is built from TRBV4-1 and TRBJ2-1; D could derive from TRBD1 or TRBD2 (5 bases each). Germline V lookup: CDR1 MGHRA, CDR2 YSYEKL. This CDR3 has 14 residues. V was trimmed by 4 bases and J by 8 bases, leaving 15 bases between them. The chain's CDR3 is CASSRGSPRDEQFF. The CDR3 DNA reads as TGCGCCAGCAGCCGGGGGTCTCCGAGGGATGAGCAGTTCTTC.

This chain joins TRBV2 and TRBJ2-7, with D tentatively TRBD1 (6 bases). The CDR3 spans 15 residues. V gave up 8 bases and J gave up 7 bases, with 24 bases separating them. The germline V gene has CDR1 SNHLY and CDR2 FYNNEI. This chain's CDR3 is CASHLPWTEPGEQYF. CDR3 in DNA: TGTGCCAGCCACCTACCATGGACAGAGCCGGGAGAGCAGTACTTC.

V gene TRBV27 combines with J gene TRBJ1-1, with 8 bases aligning to TRBD1. With V trimmed by 2 bases and J by 1 base, 6 bases remained unmatched. The CDR3 covers 16 residues. Germline assignment: CDR1 MNHEY and CDR2 SMNVEV (reference sequence). This CDR3 reads CASSLQGALRNTEAFF. CDR3 nucleotide sequence: TGTGCCAGCAGTTTACAGGGGGCATTAAGGAACACTGAAGCTTTCTTT.

The count of this clone is one. This chain joins TRBV21-1 and TRBJ2-5; no check of the table's D call, TRBD2, against the DNA was made. TRBV21-1 is given as a pseudogene. The CDR3 totals 15 residues. CDR3 DNA sequence: TGTGCCAGCAGCAAACTAGCGGGGGGGCAAGAGACCCAGTACTTC. It translates to CASSKLAGGQETQYF.

This sequence joins TRBV19 and TRBJ1-6; TRBD1 matches at 8 bases. V trimming: 3 bases; J trimming: 9 bases; junction bases outside the gene matches: 7. The CDR3 consists of 15 residues. Germline CDR1 reads LNHDA; CDR2 reads SQIVND (reference sequence). CDR3 sequence: CASSMQQGASSPLHF. The CDR3 DNA follows: TGTGCCAGTAGTATGCAGCAGGGGGCGAGTTCACCCCTCCACTTT.

J is TRBJ1-1 and V is TRBV2; D call uncertain. Per the germline V gene, CDR1 is SNHLY and CDR2 is FYNNEI. This CDR3 is built from 13 residues. V lost 6 bases, J lost 1 base, and 9 bases lay in between. The CDR3 protein is CASRVRQNTEAFF. The DNA of the CDR3 is TGTGCCAGCAGGGTCCGGCAGAACACTGAAGCTTTCTTT.

This chain's CDR3 is CASSILADGTDTQYF. The CDR3 DNA follows: TGTGCCAGCAGTATACTAGCGGACGGCACAGATACGCAGTATTTT. The chain carries TRBV27 and TRBJ2-3; 8 bases agree with TRBD2. The length of the CDR3 is 15 residues. Germline V gene data show CDR1 as MNHEY and CDR2 as SMNVEV (reference sequence). Trimming removed 5 bases from V and 1 base from J; junction bases left unmatched: 5.